This TCR beta chain originates from a study of blood T cell repertoires in COVID-19. The germline V gene encodes CDR1 DFQATT and CDR2 SNEGSKA (reference sequence). V lost 3 bases to trimming and J lost 3 bases; unmatched junction nucleotides: 1. This CDR3 comprises 12 residues. The authors' processing: Amplification of reference gene primers was used by the study to estimate nucleated cell counts. Here immunoSEQ multiplex PCR was the method, and the copy in TCRdb shows in-frame clones only, minus some. V and J calls and clone size follow that table, whereas D and trimming were derived from the DNA. The repertoire holds 200,000 to 250,000 clones, with roughly nine tenths as singletons. Study members were between about 18 and 89 years old and lived in approximately 25 US regions. This clone was seen only a few times.

Sequencing was carried out using PBMCs or T cells enriched from blood (not recorded which). The J gene is TRBJ2-7, the V gene TRBV20-1; 8 bases are a match to TRBD1. The receptor was derived from a woman aged 25 to 39 with acute COVID-19. The CDR3 is CSASGQGYEQYF. The CDR3 DNA reads as TGCAGTGCTAGTGGACAGGGCTACGAGCAGTACTTC.